Included here is one T cell receptor beta chain sequence, with context. No antigen is known for it. One end of the junction does not line up with germline, which may come from a read error. This specimen belongs to a study of tumor and adjacent non-tumor tissue in lung cancer. For the study at large: Stage I to III disease affected approximately 11 men and 4 or 5 women aged roughly 31 to 85.

Three rounds of nested PCR, following a modified ARM-PCR protocol, produced the TCRbeta library. TCRdb re-derived calls from the multiplex PCR reads in MiXCR, one entry per CDR3 protein. Of 90,000 to 100,000 distinct CDR3 sequences in the sample, about 80% are singletons; the top ten hold more than 30%. This sample's RNA came from whole unsorted tissue. The normal lung tissue was taken more than 3 cm from the tumor edge. Between August and November 2014, newly diagnosed, chemotherapy-naive lung cancer patients underwent thoracic surgery in China. Regarding the study as a whole: In normal lung, the top 100 clones were significantly more dominant than in tumor.

Germline V CDR1 and CDR2: LGHNA, YNFKEQ. There are 16 residues in the CDR3. Sequencing was carried out using distant non-tumor lung tissue. The source of this sequence is a man aged 60 to 69 with small cell lung cancer. This sequence joins TRBV4-2 and TRBJ2-2; no definite D call. In DNA form, the CDR3 reads TGTGCCAGCAGCCAAGATCTCGTGGCGAATACCGGGGAGCTGTTTTTT. This translates into CASSQDLVANTGELFF.